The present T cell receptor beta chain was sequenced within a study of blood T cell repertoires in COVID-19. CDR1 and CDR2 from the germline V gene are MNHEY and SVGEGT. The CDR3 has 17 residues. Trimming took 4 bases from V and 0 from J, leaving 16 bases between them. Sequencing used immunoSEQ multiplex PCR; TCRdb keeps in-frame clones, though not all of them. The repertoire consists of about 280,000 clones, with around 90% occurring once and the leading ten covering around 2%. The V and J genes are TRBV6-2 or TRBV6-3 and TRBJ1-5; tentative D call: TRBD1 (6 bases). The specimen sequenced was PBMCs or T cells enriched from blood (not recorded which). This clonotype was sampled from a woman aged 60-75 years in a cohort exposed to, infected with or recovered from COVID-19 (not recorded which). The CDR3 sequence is CASSFEQGRSSNQPQHF. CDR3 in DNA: TGTGCCAGCAGTTTCGAACAGGGTCGGAGTAGCAATCAGCCCCAGCATTTT.